This note documents a single T cell receptor (beta chain) sequence. Its binding antigen is unknown. Base qualities are not provided; no much larger clone lies one nucleotide away. The library was obtained by UMI-ligation and nested PCR. Four rounds of PCR, run with the SP2 primer together with nested alpha and beta constant region primers, were used to amplify the ligated cDNA. TCR RNA was reverse transcribed with SuperScript IV using alpha and beta constant region primers for the blood and skin samples. An oligonucleotide carrying the Illumina SP2 primer and a UMI was ligated to the 3' end of the cDNA by means of T4 RNA ligase 1. To prevent hairpin formation, the 12-nucleotide UMI was made up of two random hexamers with an eight-base spacer between them. TCR alpha and beta chain libraries were processed separately from the second PCR onward, with dual indexing for multiplexing. After pooling, the indexed libraries were analyzed by capillary electrophoresis and sequenced on either an Illumina MiSeq or NextSeq. To boost base diversity and improve cluster recognition, PhiX DNA at roughly 4.5-7% was spiked into the libraries. The original methods were these. UMIs were extracted from read 2 by Demultiplexor and combined with the TCR sequence from read 1, and reads were split according to sample indices. V and J genes and V-J junctions were identified by Decombinator, and each TCR was assigned a five-part identifier that included V and J deletions. Collapsinator relied on UMIs to correct both sequencing errors and PCR amplification heterogeneity, producing a UMI-based abundance for each TCR. CDR3Translator turned identifiers into nucleotide sequence, translated the nucleotide sequence into amino acids, and pulled out CDR3 regions based on terminal motifs. After normalization to the amount of input RNA, the error-corrected alpha and beta TCR counts from blood and from skin were compared. Starting from the raw public reads, TCRdb applied fastp trimming at Q25, assembled clones with MiXCR and retained in-frame beta chains. Every distinct CDR3 protein forms one entry, paired with its most common genes and DNA. The V and J calls and clone size come from TCRdb's table, not from the authors' own analysis. Counted in this sample were under 35,000 distinct CDR3 sequences; about 6.7% of them appeared once. The ten largest account for approximately 3.3% of the sample.

The source of the sample is a study of naive and memory T cell subsets (dated by TCRdb to about 2017). In the study overall: The figure summarizing the skin biopsy and whole blood samples listed approximately 10 blood donors, 7 tuberculin skin test biopsies and 3 saline control biopsies. As previously described, skin biopsies were taken from tuberculin skin test sites or from saline-injected control sites and processed for RNA extraction. Usually PCR2 was run as a SYBR Green qPCR and stopped at a set threshold, although low-input samples could use end-point PCR (roughly 6 cycles) instead.

The sample's treatment or condition label, in plain terms: skin biopsy from PPD injection site in Mantoux-positive individual. A robust, sensitive protocol for the amplification, sequencing and analysis of TCRs was described in the study, in which 3' ligation of a UMI-containing oligonucleotide to TCR cDNA was used. The tuberculin skin test biopsies were taken from PPD-injected sites in individuals who had a positive Mantoux test. Total RNA was used without cell sorting and was treated with RQ1 DNase before reverse transcription, with a target input of about 1 to 1,100 ng. To check how robust the pipeline was in samples where T cells make up a minority population, libraries were built from skin biopsies and whole blood. Between the V and J ends, shortened by 0 bases and 5 bases respectively, the junction contains 5 bases. Reading the germline V gene gives CDR1 MRHNA and CDR2 SNTAGT. From cysteine to phenylalanine, the CDR3 is 13 amino acids long. This entry keeps only the CDR3 DNA: 39 bases, framed from base 1.

Results and caveats for the whole study, not just this receptor: The RNA-based method was acknowledged as potentially sensitive to TCR transcript changes with T cell activation and differentiation. TCR sequences were reportedly obtained from both types of skin biopsy, with many more TCRs found at tuberculin skin test sites. Higher TCR numbers at tuberculin skin test sites were interpreted as T cell infiltration of a delayed type IV hypersensitivity reaction. Skin biopsy collection and RNA processing details were not given in the paper but referenced to earlier studies.

This material consisted of skin, taken from a tuberculin skin test site. The source is an adult in good health. The V and J genes are TRBV6-4 and TRBJ1-5; the D gene remains uncertain. The DNA is as follows: TGTGCCAGCAGTGACTCGAAAGATCAGCCCCAGCATTTT. The translation is CASSDSKDQPQHF.